Reported below is one T cell receptor beta chain. The antigen is unknown. Each replicate PCR on the sorted subsets used 200 to 250 ng DNA (around 30,000 T cell genomes). Generated by immunoSEQ multiplex PCR, the TCRdb table keeps only in-frame clones and is missing some. The sample holds roughly 2.2 million clones; 92% are singletons and the top ten take about 0.41%. The entry originates in a study of shared clonotypes between healthy human individuals. Whole-study findings and limits: Blood was the sole source, and tissue repertoires probably differ. Across a handful of donors, naive CD4 shared roughly 5%, naive CD8 around 4%, memory CD4 roughly 2.2%, memory CD8 over 0.3%. Depth was large, yet rarefaction showed that sorted-subset sequencing was incomplete.

The sequencing sample was made of naive CD4+ T cells from PBMCs. Indicated subset: CD45RA+ positively selected. This clonotype originated in a man younger than 30 in good health. Some clones in this sample may be carry-over from other donors' samples.

In nucleotides, the CDR3 is TGTGCCAGCAGCGGACGGCAGAATGAGCAGTTCTTC. The encoded protein is CASSGRQNEQFF. The rearrangement links TRBV9 to TRBJ2-1; D call uncertain. The CDR3 loop spans 12 amino acids. Trimming pared 3 bases from V and 7 bases from J, leaving 8 bases between. Germline V gives CDR1 SGDLS, CDR2 YYNGEE.